A single sample is the source of the 10 T cell receptor beta chains below, sequenced in a study of blood T cell repertoires in COVID-19 (TCRdb year 2020). Library preparation was by the immunoSEQ multiplex PCR assay. TCRdb stores this immuneACCESS table with in-frame sequences only. Part of the clones is absent; in the studies checked, under half of the shortfall reflects unresolved V genes, and no reason is known for the rest. The sample table lists 70,000 or so clones, approximately 90% of them with a count of one. About 1.5% of the sample belongs to the ten largest clones. The sequencing sample was made of peripheral blood. The receptors originated from a human donor in a cohort sampled during active COVID-19.

This chain joins TRBV2 and TRBJ2-3; a possible D gene is TRBD2 (6 bases). The CDR3 contains 16 residues. The V gene lost 2 bases and the J gene lost 2 bases, with 14 bases spanning the gap. Germline loops: CDR1 SNHLY, CDR2 FYNNEI. CDR3 in amino acids: CASSERQAGFTDTQYF. Written as DNA, the CDR3 is TGTGCCAGCAGTGAACGTCAAGCGGGCTTCACAGATACGCAGTATTTT.

The chain joins TRBV4-2 to TRBJ2-5; a weak D match, TRBD1 (5 bases). Germline V gives CDR1 LGHNA, CDR2 YNFKEQ. This CDR3 comprises 15 residues. The V end was cut by 4 bases, the J end by 5 bases, with 17 bases between. As DNA, the CDR3 is TGTGCCAGCAGCCCCACGACAGCCGGTCGGGAGACCCAGTACTTC. It yields the protein CASSPTTAGRETQYF.

This clone was seen just once. This rearrangement joins TRBV19 to TRBJ2-3; 7 nucleotides line up with TRBD2. The CDR3 length is 14 residues. Germline CDR1 and CDR2: LNHDA and SQIVND (reference sequence). V lost 4 bases, J lost 7 bases, and 8 bases stayed unmatched. The CDR3 loop is CASSTGSGEYTQYF. DNA for the CDR3: TGTGCCAGTAGTACCGGGAGCGGGGAGTATACGCAGTATTTT.

The chain couples TRBV5-5 to TRBJ2-7, with 13 bases aligning to TRBD2. This CDR3 contains 16 residues. Germline V gene sequence: CDR1 SGHKS, CDR2 YYEKEE (reference sequence). After removal of 4 bases from V and 3 bases from J, the junction contained 7 bases not matched to a gene. CDR3 loop: CASSRTSGSLNYEQYV. CDR3 in DNA: TGTGCCAGCAGCAGGACTAGCGGGAGTCTAAACTACGAGCAGTACGTC.

This clone has just a few counts. V usage is TRBV4-1 and J usage is TRBJ2-1, with 13 bases fitting TRBD2. The CDR3 totals 18 residues. Germline V gene data show CDR1 as MGHRA and CDR2 as YSYEKL. V dropped 3 bases and J dropped 6; count of bases not matched to a gene: 11. In DNA form, the CDR3 reads TGCGCCAGCAGCCACCCCACTTGGACTAGCGGGGGTAGCAATGAGCAGTTCTTC. This translates into CASSHPTWTSGGSNEQFF.

V is TRBV7-6 and J is TRBJ1-2; TRBD1 matches 11 bases. Losses at the gene ends were 5 bases for V and 10 bases for J; bases not matched to a gene: 21. The CDR3 has 18 residues. Looked up from germline, CDR1 is SGHVS and CDR2 is FNYEAQ. The CDR3 DNA follows: TGTGCCAGCAGCCTTACCCCATCCGGGACAGGGGGGCTCGGAGACTACACCTTC. Translation: CASSLTPSGTGGLGDYTF.

The rearrangement joins TRBV7-9 to TRBJ2-1; D is possibly TRBD2 (5 bases). This CDR3 comprises 13 residues. The V gene lost 0 bases and the J gene lost 8 bases, with 8 bases spanning the gap. CDR1 SEHNR and CDR2 FQNEAQ come from the germline V gene (reference sequence). The DNA for the CDR3 is TGTGCCAGCAGCTTAGCGGACGGGGATGAGCAGTTCTTC. This translates into CASSLADGDEQFF.

The rearrangement links TRBV30 to TRBJ1-2, with 7 bases matching TRBD1. With 3 bases clipped from V and 6 bases from J, the junction kept 10 bases outside the gene matches. The CDR3 has 14 amino acids. Germline lookup yields CDR1 GTSNPN and CDR2 SVGIG (reference sequence). The CDR3 is CAWSPGGPPHGYTF. CDR3 sequence (DNA): TGTGCCTGGAGCCCAGGGGGGCCCCCTCATGGCTACACCTTC.

The rearrangement uses TRBV6-6 and TRBJ2-1; 14 bases fit TRBD2. J gave up 0 bases and V 6 bases, and 13 bases lay outside the gene matches. The CDR3 length is 20 residues. The germline gives CDR1 MNHNY, CDR2 SVGAGI (reference sequence). The chain's CDR3 is CASSHPGTSGSDSSYNEQFF. CDR3 in DNA: TGTGCCAGCAGCCACCCCGGGACTAGCGGGAGCGACAGCTCCTACAATGAGCAGTTCTTC.

Here the CDR3 DNA reads TGTGCCAGCCGGGACTACTCCTACGAGCAGTACTTC. Translated, it gives CASRDYSYEQYF. V is TRBV28 and J is TRBJ2-7; 7 bases line up with TRBD2. Germline CDR1 reads MDHEN; CDR2 reads SYDVKM. The CDR3 covers 12 residues. V shed 8 bases, J shed 0 bases, and the junction held 1 base outside the gene matches.